Below, 26 T cell receptor beta chains from the same sample are listed, as sequenced in a study of T cell responses to AZD1222 COVID-19 vaccine. Assay: immunoSEQ multiplex PCR; the TCRdb copy retains only in-frame clones and omits some. This table holds roughly 50,000 clones, 89% found once. Here the sequenced sample was peripheral blood, taken on day 0 of AZD1222 vaccination. Source of these receptors: an adult in good health.

This chain joins TRBV6-4 and TRBJ1-2, with D possibly matching TRBD1 (5 bases). CDR1 is MRHNA, CDR2 SNTAGT, per germline. This CDR3 is built from 14 residues. V lost 2 bases to trimming and J lost 7 bases, with 14 bases between them. The CDR3 coding sequence is TGTGCCAGCAGTGACCACCCCCTGGGGGGTGGCTACACCTTC. It encodes CASSDHPLGGGYTF.

The rearrangement joins TRBV7-9 to TRBJ2-7; TRBD1 agrees at 8 bases. This CDR3 is built from 13 residues. From germline, CDR1 is SEHNR and CDR2 FQNEAQ (reference sequence). V gave up 3 bases and J gave up 6 bases; unmatched junction bases: 4. The CDR3 loop is CASSLDRVGEQYF. Here the CDR3 DNA reads TGTGCCAGCAGCTTGGACAGGGTAGGCGAGCAGTACTTC.

V is TRBV29-1 and J is TRBJ2-7, with 7 bases identical to TRBD1. Germline V gene data show CDR1 as SQVTM and CDR2 as ANQGSEA. V lost 8 bases, J lost 5 bases, and 9 bases stayed unmatched. CDR3 length equals 12 residues. DNA of the CDR3: TGCAGCATGCTACAGGGGTTCGACGAGCAGTACTTC. This gives the protein CSMLQGFDEQYF.

This clone occurred once. This chain connects TRBV18 to TRBJ2-7; 9 nucleotides align to TRBD2. The germline gives CDR1 KGHSH, CDR2 LQKENI. V lost 2 bases to trimming and J lost 0 bases; unmatched junction nucleotides: 8. This CDR3 spans 17 amino acids. CDR3 DNA: TGTGCCAGCTCACCAAATGCCCTAGCGGGGAGCTCCTACGAGCAGTACTTC. This codes for CASSPNALAGSSYEQYF.

This chain connects TRBV2 to TRBJ1-1; the D is unclear. The CDR3 sequence is 11 residues long. The V and J ends lost 1 base and 6 bases respectively, with 3 bases between them. Germline values: CDR1 SNHLY, CDR2 FYNNEI. The CDR3 sequence: CASSEVSEAFF. As DNA, the CDR3 is TGTGCCAGCAGTGAAGTTTCTGAAGCTTTCTTT.

J is TRBJ2-2 and V is TRBV9; D might be TRBD2 (5 bases). The CDR3 has 16 amino acids. Trimming left V 1 base short and J 5 bases short, with 15 bases between. Per germline, CDR1 SGDLS and CDR2 YYNGEE. CDR3 nucleotide sequence: TGTGCCAGCAGCGTACGGTCCAGCGGTGCGACCGGGGAGCTGTTTTTT. It translates to CASSVRSSGATGELFF.

CDR3 sequence: CASSQFVGQGYEQYF. In nucleotides, the CDR3 is TGTGCCAGCAGCCAATTCGTGGGACAGGGCTACGAGCAGTACTTC. The chain has TRBV3-1 (or the pseudogene TRBV3-2) and TRBJ2-7; 9 bases are shared with TRBD1. The V and J ends lost 2 bases and 3 bases, in that order; junction bases with no gene match: 5. CDR1 and CDR2 from the germline V gene are LGHDT and YNNKEL (reference sequence). There are 15 residues in the CDR3.

The chain combines TRBV30 with TRBJ2-7; 12 bases are shared with TRBD2. CDR1 is GTSNPN, CDR2 SVGIG, per germline (reference sequence). The CDR3 has 14 residues. Trimming at V came to 3 bases and at J to 6 bases, leaving 6 bases not matched to a gene. CDR3 residues: CAWRGLAGGTEQYF. Written as DNA, the CDR3 is TGTGCCTGGAGAGGTCTAGCGGGAGGGACCGAGCAGTACTTC.

The chain combines TRBV14 with TRBJ1-4; no clear D gene. Trimming took 2 bases from V and 0 from J, leaving 4 bases between them. Germline V lookup: CDR1 SGHDN, CDR2 FVKESK. The CDR3 loop spans 14 amino acids. For the CDR3, the DNA is TGTGCCAGCAGCCAAATCACAACTAATGAAAAACTGTTTTTT. Protein sequence: CASSQITTNEKLFF.

The V and J genes are TRBV5-1 and TRBJ2-1; weak D call: TRBD1 (6 bases). V shed 3 bases and J shed 3 bases, with 13 bases lying between them. This CDR3 has 15 residues. The germline gives CDR1 SGHRS, CDR2 YFSETQ. The CDR3 spells CASSSGGGYYNEQFF. The CDR3 region has the DNA TGCGCCAGCAGCTCTGGTGGGGGCTACTACAATGAGCAGTTCTTC.

The V and J genes are TRBV9 and TRBJ1-6; unclear D gene. The CDR3 extends over 13 amino acids. CDR1 SGDLS and CDR2 YYNGEE come from the germline V gene. The V end lost 0 bases, the J end lost 9 bases, and 7 bases lay between the germline ends. In nucleotides, the CDR3 is TGTGCCAGCAGCGTAGATCAAGCTTCACCCCTCCACTTT. Its protein is CASSVDQASPLHF. Based on the CDR3 plus reference TRBV9 and TRBJ1-6, the full variable domain is DSGVTQTPKHLITATGQRVTLRCSPRSGDLSVYWYQQSLDQGLQFLIQYYNGEERAKGNILERFSAQQFPDLHSELNLSSLELGDSALYFCASSVDQASPLHFGNGTRLTVT.

The chain carries TRBV28 and TRBJ2-1; 7 nucleotides align to TRBD2. The CDR3 totals 14 residues. The V gene's germline CDR1 is MDHEN and CDR2 SYDVKM. V dropped 11 bases and J dropped 4; count of bases not matched to a gene: 11. The DNA for the CDR3 is TGTGCCGGCACGTCTAGCGGAGCATACAATGAGCAGTTCTTC. Translation gives CAGTSSGAYNEQFF.

This chain links TRBV7-9 with TRBJ1-1; D ambiguous. Germline loops: CDR1 SEHNR, CDR2 FQNEAQ (reference sequence). The CDR3 spans 12 residues. V was cut by 2 bases and J by 5 bases, with 6 bases left in between. Here the CDR3 DNA reads TGTGCCAGCAGCTTAATGGATACTGAAGCTTTCTTT. This translates into CASSLMDTEAFF.

This clone was recorded once. The V call is TRBV9, the J call TRBJ2-5; 8 bases fit TRBD2. Germline V gene sequence: CDR1 SGDLS, CDR2 YYNGEE. The V segment lost 0 bases and the J segment 5 bases; nucleotides outside the gene matches: 6. CDR3 size: 15 residues. CDR3 protein: CASSVGAGVPETQYF. The DNA of the CDR3 is TGTGCCAGCAGCGTAGGAGCGGGAGTTCCCGAGACCCAGTACTTC.

The chain couples TRBV7-2 to TRBJ2-2; 7 bases fit TRBD1. The trim removed 6 bases at V and 7 bases at J, leaving 8 bases unmatched. Looked up from germline, CDR1 is SGHTA and CDR2 is FQGNSA. The length of the CDR3 is 14 residues. CDR3 in DNA: TGTGCCAGCAGAACAGGGGATTTTGGCGGGGAGCTGTTTTTT. It translates to CASRTGDFGGELFF.

The rearrangement uses TRBV5-4 and TRBJ2-7, with D possibly TRBD2 on 5 matching bases. Trimming cost V 2 bases and J 1 base, with 7 bases left between them. The length of the CDR3 is 13 residues. CDR1 is SGHNT and CDR2 is YYREEE in the germline V gene (reference sequence). The CDR3 bases are TGTGCCAGCAGCTTTGGCGGGTCCTACGAGCAGTACTTC. Protein sequence: CASSFGGSYEQYF.

The chain has TRBV7-2 and TRBJ2-6; 7 positions agree with TRBD2. V gave up 2 bases and J gave up 1 base; unmatched junction bases: 5. CDR1 is SGHTA and CDR2 is FQGNSA in the germline V gene. The CDR3 length is 17 residues. The CDR3 here is CASSLSSGSSGANVLTF. CDR3 DNA: TGTGCCAGCAGCTTATCTAGCGGATCATCTGGGGCCAACGTCCTGACTTTC.

V is TRBV5-1 and J is TRBJ2-2, with unresolved D. Germline V gene data show CDR1 as SGHRS and CDR2 as YFSETQ. V was clipped by 0 bases and J by 1 base, with 4 bases between them. This CDR3 region has 14 residues. In DNA form, the CDR3 reads TGCGCCAGCAGCTTGGGAAAGAACACCGGGGAGCTGTTTTTT. It specifies CASSLGKNTGELFF.

The chain carries TRBV28 and TRBJ1-6; a weak D match, TRBD1 (6 bases). Trimming left V 10 bases short and J 9 bases short, with 19 bases between. In germline, CDR1 is MDHEN, CDR2 SYDVKM. This CDR3 is 14 amino acids long. The CDR3 bases are TGTGCCACCCAGCCGGGGGGCGCTGGTTCACCCCTCCACTTT. Protein product: CATQPGGAGSPLHF.

The chain carries TRBV20-1 and TRBJ2-7, with unresolved D. This CDR3 is built from 11 residues. Germline CDR1 is DFQATT and CDR2 is SNEGSKA (reference sequence). V was clipped by 6 bases and J by 3 bases, with 9 bases between them. DNA for the CDR3: TGCAGTGCCAGATTGGACTACGAGCAGTACTTC. Protein: CSARLDYEQYF.

The rearrangement uses TRBV4-1 and TRBJ2-5; unclear D gene. Deletions cut 1 base from V and 9 bases from J, with 15 bases between. The CDR3 is 14 residues long. The V gene's germline CDR1 is MGHRA and CDR2 YSYEKL. In DNA form, the CDR3 reads TGCGCCAGCAGCCAAGTAATAGCTCCGGTGCCCCAGTACTTC. Its protein is CASSQVIAPVPQYF.

The V gene is TRBV6-5, the J gene TRBJ2-3; no definite D call. The V and J ends lost 6 bases and 4 bases respectively, with 5 bases between them. The CDR3 runs to 11 residues. Germline V gene lookup returns CDR1 MNHEY and CDR2 SVGAGI. CDR3 protein: CASSASDTQYF. The CDR3 DNA reads TGTGCCAGCAGCGCTTCAGATACGCAGTATTTT.

V gene TRBV30 combines with J gene TRBJ1-1; no definite D call. This CDR3 contains 17 residues. Germline V CDR1 and CDR2: GTSNPN, SVGIG (reference sequence). Between the trimmed V and J ends, which lost 3 bases and 1 base, there was a span of 21 bases. CDR3 protein: CAWRRLTDIWANTEAFF. The CDR3 DNA sequence: TGTGCCTGGAGGAGGCTCACAGACATTTGGGCGAACACTGAAGCTTTCTTT.

The genes are TRBV7-8 and TRBJ2-3; the D gene is possibly TRBD2 (7 bases). CDR3 size: 14 residues. Trimming shortened V by 5 bases and J by 9 bases, and 18 bases separated the two germline ends. Germline V gives CDR1 SGHVS, CDR2 FQNEAQ. CDR3 nucleotide sequence: TGTGCCAGCAGCCTTAACCGGGGGGCCAAAACGCAGTATTTT. Residues: CASSLNRGAKTQYF.

The rearrangement uses TRBV5-8 and TRBJ1-1, with D unclear. V lost 4 bases and J lost 0, with 10 bases in between. The CDR3 spans 14 residues. Germline CDR1 SGHTS, CDR2 YDEGEE. This CDR3 reads CASSPLKLNTEAFF. CDR3 DNA: TGTGCCAGCAGCCCGTTGAAATTGAACACTGAAGCTTTCTTT.

V gene TRBV3-1 (or the pseudogene TRBV3-2) combines with J gene TRBJ2-7, with D possibly matching TRBD2 (7 bases). The CDR3 covers 14 residues. Between the trimmed V and J ends, which lost 1 base and 7 bases, there was a span of 14 bases. CDR1 and CDR2 from the germline V gene are LGHDT and YNNKEL (reference sequence). The CDR3 DNA reads TGTGCCAGCAGCCAAGGCCGGGGGGCGCGAGAGCAGTACTTC. This encodes CASSQGRGAREQYF.